The 5 T cell receptor beta chains below come from one sample, sequenced in a study of cytomegalovirus exposure and HLA in healthy donors. The PCR ran on 60 Vbeta and 13 Jbeta primers. Profiling relied on immunoSEQ multiplex PCR, and the TCRdb table lists in-frame clones only, not all of them. This table has under 300,000 clones, around 65% appearing once. The sequencing sample was made of PBMCs. Receptors originate from a female donor in good health and CMV-seronegative.

This chain joins TRBV5-4 and TRBJ2-3; TRBD2 agrees at 8 bases. The germline gives CDR1 SGHNT, CDR2 YYREEE (reference sequence). This CDR3 spans 14 amino acids. V gave up 4 bases and J gave up 1 base; unmatched junction bases: 2. Written as DNA, the CDR3 is TGTGCCAGCAGCGTAGCGGGACGCACAGATACGCAGTATTTT. Translation: CASSVAGRTDTQYF.

The chain combines TRBV6-4 with TRBJ2-3, with 10 bases lining up with TRBD2. This CDR3 has 16 amino acids. J gave up 0 bases and V 5 bases, and 5 bases lay outside the gene matches. The V gene's germline CDR1 is MRHNA and CDR2 SNTAGT. This CDR3 reads CASSSGRARSTDTQYF. In nucleotides, the CDR3 is TGTGCCAGCAGTAGCGGGAGGGCCCGGAGCACAGATACGCAGTATTTT.

Note on this clone: Other DNA sequences from this sample encode an identical CDR3 as well. The chain joins TRBV27 to TRBJ1-2; 11 nucleotides align to TRBD1. V lost 3 bases and J lost 4; bases outside the gene matches: 7. The CDR3 runs 16 residues. Per the germline V gene, CDR1 is MNHEY and CDR2 is SMNVEV (reference sequence). The CDR3 loop reads CASSFLRTGGIYGYTF. The DNA of the CDR3 is TGTGCCAGCAGTTTTCTTAGGACAGGGGGCATCTATGGCTACACCTTC.

The rearrangement uses TRBV6-6 and TRBJ2-1, with 7 bases matching TRBD1. This CDR3 has 15 residues. V lost 6 bases to trimming and J lost 5 bases; unmatched junction nucleotides: 10. Germline CDR1 and CDR2: MNHNY and SVGAGI (reference sequence). This chain's CDR3 is CASRYARDSHNEQFF. The CDR3, as DNA: TGTGCCAGCAGATACGCCCGGGACAGTCACAATGAGCAGTTCTTC.

This chain connects TRBV9 to TRBJ2-1; 7 nucleotides line up with TRBD2. The V and J ends lost 0 bases and 4 bases, in that order; junction bases with no gene match: 16. The CDR3 contains 19 residues. In germline, CDR1 is SGDLS, CDR2 YYNGEE. This CDR3 is CASSVDPSGNAKRYNEQFF. For the CDR3, the DNA is TGTGCCAGCAGCGTAGATCCTAGCGGAAACGCAAAGCGATACAATGAGCAGTTCTTC.